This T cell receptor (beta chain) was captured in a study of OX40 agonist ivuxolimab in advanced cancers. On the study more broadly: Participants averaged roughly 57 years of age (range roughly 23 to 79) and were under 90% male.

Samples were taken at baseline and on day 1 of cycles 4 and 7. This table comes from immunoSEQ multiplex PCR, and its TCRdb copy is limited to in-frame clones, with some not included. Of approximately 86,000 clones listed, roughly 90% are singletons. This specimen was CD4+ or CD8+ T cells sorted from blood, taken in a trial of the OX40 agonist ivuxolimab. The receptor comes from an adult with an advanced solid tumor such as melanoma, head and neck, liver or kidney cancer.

The DNA for the CDR3 is TGCGCCAGCAGCCAAGATCTGCGGAACACCGGGGAGCTGTTTTTT. This translates into CASSQDLRNTGELFF. The V and J genes are TRBV4-1 and TRBJ2-2; D remains unclear. Germline V gives CDR1 MGHRA, CDR2 YSYEKL. The V gene lost 0 bases and the J gene lost 1 base, with 6 bases spanning the gap. The CDR3 contains 15 residues.